The text below deals with one TCR beta chain. This record belongs to a study of control samples from healthy donors and cancer patients. Sequenced by immunoSEQ multiplex PCR; TCRdb stores in-frame clones only, minus some. The sample holds about 61,000 clones, around 87% seen once. Germline values: CDR1 LNHDA, CDR2 SQIVND (reference sequence). Between the trimmed V and J ends, which lost 3 bases and 0 bases, there was a span of 12 bases. This CDR3 is 17 amino acids long. The sequencing sample was made of PBMCs. The TCR comes from a man between 60 and 75 years old with colorectal cancer. The gene calls are TRBV19 and TRBJ1-6; D call uncertain. The CDR3 DNA reads as TGTGCCAGTAGTATGGACCGGATGAGCTCCTATAATTCACCCCTCCACTTT. It codes for CASSMDRMSSYNSPLHF.